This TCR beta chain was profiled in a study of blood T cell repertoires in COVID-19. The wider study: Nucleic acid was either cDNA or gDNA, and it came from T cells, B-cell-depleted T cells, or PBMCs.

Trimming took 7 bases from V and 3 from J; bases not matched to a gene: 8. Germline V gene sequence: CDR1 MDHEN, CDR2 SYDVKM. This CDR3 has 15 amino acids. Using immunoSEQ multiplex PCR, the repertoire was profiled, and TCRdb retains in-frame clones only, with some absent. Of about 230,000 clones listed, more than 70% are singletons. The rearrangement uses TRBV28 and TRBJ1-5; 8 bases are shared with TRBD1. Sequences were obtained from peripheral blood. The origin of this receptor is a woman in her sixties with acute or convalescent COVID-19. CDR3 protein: CASNPGQAYNQPQHF. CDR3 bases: TGTGCCAGCAACCCGGGACAGGCATACAATCAGCCCCAGCATTTT.